The clone carrying this T cell receptor (beta chain) was found a few times. In building TCR beta libraries, iRepertoire HTBI primers were used together with Arm-PCR of CDR3 regions. TCRdb re-derived calls from the multiplex PCR reads in MiXCR, one entry per CDR3 protein. Of 300,000 to 500,000 distinct CDR3 sequences in the sample, 20% to 25% were seen once. This record comes from a study of regulatory T cells in long-lasting Graves disease. The time point was: persistent/refractory GD, antithyroid drugs over 5 years with positive TRAb. Making the TCR library involved RNA that had been extracted from PBMCs. The CDR3 contains 12 residues. Germline V gives CDR1 WSHSY, CDR2 SAAADI. The V end was cut by 3 bases, the J end by 8 bases, with 10 bases between.

The clonotype comes from a female donor with Graves disease. The sequencing used peripheral blood mononuclear cells (PBMCs), collected when the disease was refractory, from a patient treated with antithyroid drugs. The chain has TRBV10-2 and TRBJ1-1, with no clear D. This CDR3 is CASSDGRREAFF. CDR3 sequence (DNA): TGCGCCAGCAGTGATGGCCGACGGGAAGCTTTCTTT.